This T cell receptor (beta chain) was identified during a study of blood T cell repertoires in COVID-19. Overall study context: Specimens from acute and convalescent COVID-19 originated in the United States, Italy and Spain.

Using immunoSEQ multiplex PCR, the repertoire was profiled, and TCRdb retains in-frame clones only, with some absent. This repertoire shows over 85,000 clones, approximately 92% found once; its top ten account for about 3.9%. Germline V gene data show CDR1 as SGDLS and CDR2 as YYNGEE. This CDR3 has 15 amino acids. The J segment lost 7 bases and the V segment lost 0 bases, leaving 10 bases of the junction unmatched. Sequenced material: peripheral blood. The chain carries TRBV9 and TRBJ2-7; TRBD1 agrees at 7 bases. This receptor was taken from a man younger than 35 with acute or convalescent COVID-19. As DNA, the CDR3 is TGTGCCAGCAGCGTAGCCGAGGGGGCCGCTTGGGAGCAGTACTTC. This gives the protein CASSVAEGAAWEQYF.